Listed below are T cell receptor beta chains from one sample, sequenced in a study of shared clonotypes between healthy human individuals. Repertoires were generated with immunoSEQ multiplex PCR, while TCRdb's copy carries only in-frame clones and drops some. The repertoire includes about 2.4 million clones, roughly 92% of them detected once, and 0.14% sits in the top ten. Sequenced input: naive CD4+ T cells sorted from blood. Source of these receptors: a man aged 18 to 29 in good health. The CDR3 runs from the conserved cysteine through the conserved F or W. A D gene is named only where the DNA matches it firmly. Not every row has a clone size; where given, it reads once, few, many or a size class.

d_call	j_call	v_call	clone_size	cdr3_nt	cdr3_aa
-	TRBJ2-5	TRBV19	-	TGTGCCAGTAGTATAACCGGGAAAGAGACCCAGTACTTC	CASSITGKETQYF
TRBD2	TRBJ2-3	TRBV29-1	-	TGCAGCGTTGACAGCGGGGCAGATACGCAGTATTTT	CSVDSGADTQYF
-	TRBJ1-2	TRBV14	-	TGTGCCAGCAGCCAACTTTGGGTCGGTGGCTACACCTTC	CASSQLWVGGYTF
-	TRBJ1-1	TRBV10-3	-	TGTGCCATCAGTGAGGCGGGACAAATGAACACTGAAGCTTTCTTT	CAISEAGQMNTEAFF
-	TRBJ2-2	TRBV6-5	-	TGTGCCAGCAGTTACGGAAAAGGGATCACCGGGGAGCTGTTTTTT	CASSYGKGITGELFF
-	TRBJ1-4	TRBV5-4	-	TGTGCCAGCAGCTTGGCCTCGGGCAGGGTTGGGGGTGAAAAACTGTTTTTT	CASSLASGRVGGEKLFF
-	TRBJ2-1	TRBV10-3	-	TGTGCCATCAGACCCACCGGGGGAGCGGGCAACTACAATGAGCAGTTCTTC	CAIRPTGGAGNYNEQFF
-	TRBJ2-2	TRBV6-5	-	TGTGCCAGCACCCCGGTACAGAAAGGACCCGGGGAGCTGTTTTTT	CASTPVQKGPGELFF
-	TRBJ1-3	TRBV7-6	-	TGTGCCAGCAGCTTAGGGGCCCCTGGAAACACCATATATTTT	CASSLGAPGNTIYF
TRBD1	TRBJ1-3	TRBV6-6	-	TGTGCCAGCAGTCCAGGGGGTCCCTTCTCTGGAAACACCATATATTTT	CASSPGGPFSGNTIYF
-	TRBJ1-4	TRBV5-4	few	TGTGCCAGCAGCTTGGGGCAGGGTACTAATGAAAAACTGTTTTTT	CASSLGQGTNEKLFF
-	TRBJ1-1	TRBV2	-	TGTGCCAGCAGTGGGGGAGTCCAGGGGCCGCAAGCTTTCTTT	CASSGGVQGPQAFF
TRBD2	TRBJ2-1	TRBV2	-	TGTGCCAGCACCGAGGGGCTAGCGGCCGGGTCTGGCGAGCAGTTCTTC	CASTEGLAAGSGEQFF
-	TRBJ2-6	TRBV18	-	TGTGCCAGCTCACCACCCGCCGGGGGCTCTGGGGCCAACGTCCTGACTTTC	CASSPPAGGSGANVLTF
TRBD2	TRBJ2-7	TRBV10-3	-	TGTGCCATCGGACCCGGGACTAACTACGAGCAGTACTTC	CAIGPGTNYEQYF
TRBD2	TRBJ2-1	TRBV10-3	-	TGTGCCATCAGTGAGCCGGGAGGGGTTTACAATGAGCAGTTCTTC	CAISEPGGVYNEQFF
TRBD2	TRBJ2-1	TRBV11-3	-	TGTGCCAGCAGCTTAAAGGGTAGCGGGGGGGCCTATGAGCAGTTCTTC	CASSLKGSGGAYEQFF
-	TRBJ2-5	TRBV5-1	-	TGCGCCAGCAGCTTGGAAAAGGGGGAGACCCAGTACTTC	CASSLEKGETQYF
-	TRBJ1-6	TRBV5-5	-	TGTGCCAGCAGCTTACAGAGCTCCTATAATTCACCCCTCCACTTT	CASSLQSSYNSPLHF
-	TRBJ1-5	TRBV7-8	-	TGTGCCAGCAGCTGGGACGGCAATCAGCCCCAGCATTTT	CASSWDGNQPQHF